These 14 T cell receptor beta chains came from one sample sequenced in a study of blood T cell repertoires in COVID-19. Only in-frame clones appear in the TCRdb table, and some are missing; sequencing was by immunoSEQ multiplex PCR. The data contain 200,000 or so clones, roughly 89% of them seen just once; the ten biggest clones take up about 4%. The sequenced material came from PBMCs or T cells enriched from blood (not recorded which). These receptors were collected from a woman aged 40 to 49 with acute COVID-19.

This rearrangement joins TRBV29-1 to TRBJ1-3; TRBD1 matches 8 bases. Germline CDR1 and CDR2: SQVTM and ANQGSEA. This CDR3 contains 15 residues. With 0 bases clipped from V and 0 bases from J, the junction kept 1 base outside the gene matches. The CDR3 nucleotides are TGCAGCGTTGAAGATCAGGGGGCCTCTGGAAACACCATATATTTT. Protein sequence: CSVEDQGASGNTIYF.

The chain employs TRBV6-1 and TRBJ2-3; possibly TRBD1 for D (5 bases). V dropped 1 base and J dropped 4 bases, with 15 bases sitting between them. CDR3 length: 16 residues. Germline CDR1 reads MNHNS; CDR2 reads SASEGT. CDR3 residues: CASSEVVVLGADTQYF. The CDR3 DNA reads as TGTGCCAGCAGTGAAGTCGTAGTCTTAGGGGCAGATACGCAGTATTTT.

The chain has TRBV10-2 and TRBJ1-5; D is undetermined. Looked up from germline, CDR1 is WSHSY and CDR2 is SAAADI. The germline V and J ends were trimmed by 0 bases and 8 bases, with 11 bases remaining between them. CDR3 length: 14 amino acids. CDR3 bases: TGCGCCAGCAGTGAGTCCCAGTCAACAAAGCCCCAGCATTTT. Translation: CASSESQSTKPQHF.

The CDR3 DNA reads TGCGCCAGCAGCCCAAGCCAGGGATACCCCATTGGCTATGGCTACACCTTC. It specifies CASSPSQGYPIGYGYTF. This rearrangement joins TRBV5-1 to TRBJ1-2, with D possibly being TRBD1 (5 bases). Germline CDR1 reads SGHRS; CDR2 reads YFSETQ. The CDR3 totals 17 residues. The V and J ends lost 4 bases and 4 bases respectively, with 23 bases between them.

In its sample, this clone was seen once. CDR3 nucleotides: TGCGCCAGCAGCCCCGGGGGGGCCGCCTACAATGAGCAGTTCTTC. This gives the protein CASSPGGAAYNEQFF. V and J are TRBV4-1 and TRBJ2-1; the match to TRBD2 covers 8 bases. V was clipped by 4 bases and J by 2 bases; unmatched bases: 4. This CDR3 is 15 amino acids long. Germline CDR1 reads MGHRA; CDR2 reads YSYEKL.

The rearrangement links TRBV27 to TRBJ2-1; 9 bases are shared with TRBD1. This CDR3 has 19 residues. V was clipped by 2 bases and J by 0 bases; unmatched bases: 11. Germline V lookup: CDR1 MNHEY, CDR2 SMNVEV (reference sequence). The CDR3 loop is CASSLSDRGFWSSYNEQFF. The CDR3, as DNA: TGTGCCAGCAGTTTAAGTGACAGGGGGTTTTGGAGCTCCTACAATGAGCAGTTCTTC.

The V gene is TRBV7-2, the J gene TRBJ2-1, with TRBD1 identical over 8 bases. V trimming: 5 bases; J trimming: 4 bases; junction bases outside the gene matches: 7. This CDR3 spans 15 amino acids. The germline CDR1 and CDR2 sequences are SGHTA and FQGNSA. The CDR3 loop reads CASSVDRGTYNEQFF. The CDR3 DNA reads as TGTGCCAGCAGCGTCGACAGGGGTACTTACAATGAGCAGTTCTTC.

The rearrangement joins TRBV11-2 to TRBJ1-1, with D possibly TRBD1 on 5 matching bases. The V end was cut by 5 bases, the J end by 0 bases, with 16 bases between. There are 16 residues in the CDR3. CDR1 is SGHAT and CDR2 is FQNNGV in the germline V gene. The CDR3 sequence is CASSRSTATMNTEAFF. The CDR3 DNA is TGTGCCAGCAGCCGGTCGACAGCAACCATGAACACTGAAGCTTTCTTT.

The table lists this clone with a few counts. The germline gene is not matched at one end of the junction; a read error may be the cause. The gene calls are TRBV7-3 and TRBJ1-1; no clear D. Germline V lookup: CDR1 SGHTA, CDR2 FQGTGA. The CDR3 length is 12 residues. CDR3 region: CASSLNGVEGFF. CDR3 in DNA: TGTGCCAGCAGCTTGAACGGGGTGGAAGGTTTCTTT.

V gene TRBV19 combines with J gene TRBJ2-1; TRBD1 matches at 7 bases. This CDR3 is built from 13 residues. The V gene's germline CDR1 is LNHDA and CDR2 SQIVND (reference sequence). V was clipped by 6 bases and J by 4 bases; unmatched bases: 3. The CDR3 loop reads CASSLTGYNEQFF. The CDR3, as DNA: TGTGCCAGTAGCCTGACAGGGTACAATGAGCAGTTCTTC.

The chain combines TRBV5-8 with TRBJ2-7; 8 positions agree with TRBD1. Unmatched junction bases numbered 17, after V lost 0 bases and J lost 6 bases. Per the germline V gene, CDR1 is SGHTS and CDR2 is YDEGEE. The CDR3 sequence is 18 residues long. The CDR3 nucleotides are TGTGCCAGCAGCTTGGTTCCGCATAAAACAGGGGGATCGGCCGAGCAGTACGTC. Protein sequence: CASSLVPHKTGGSAEQYV.

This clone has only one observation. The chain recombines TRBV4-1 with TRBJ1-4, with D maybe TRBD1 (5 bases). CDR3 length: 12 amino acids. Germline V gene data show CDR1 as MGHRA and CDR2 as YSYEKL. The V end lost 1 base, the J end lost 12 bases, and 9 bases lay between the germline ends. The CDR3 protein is CASSQVGEELFF. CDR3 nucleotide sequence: TGCGCCAGCAGCCAAGTAGGGGAGGAACTGTTTTTT.

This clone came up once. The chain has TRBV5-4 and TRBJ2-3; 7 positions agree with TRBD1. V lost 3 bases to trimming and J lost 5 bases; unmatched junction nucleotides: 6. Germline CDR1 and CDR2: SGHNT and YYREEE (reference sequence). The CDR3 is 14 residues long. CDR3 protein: CASSSRQGGDTQYF. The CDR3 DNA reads TGTGCCAGCAGCTCCCGACAGGGTGGAGATACGCAGTATTTT.

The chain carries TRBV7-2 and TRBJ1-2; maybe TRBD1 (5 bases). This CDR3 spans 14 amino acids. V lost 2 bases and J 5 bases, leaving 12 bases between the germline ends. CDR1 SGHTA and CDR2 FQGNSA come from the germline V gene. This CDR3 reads CASSLRRGQYGYTF. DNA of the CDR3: TGTGCCAGCAGCTTAAGGCGGGGCCAATATGGCTACACCTTC.